One and the same sample provided the 10 T cell receptor beta chains below, sequenced in a study of blood T cell repertoires in COVID-19. The table came from immunoSEQ multiplex PCR; TCRdb's copy has only in-frame clones and leaves some out. The sample contains 150,000 or so clones, roughly 82% of which appear only once. The sequenced sample was peripheral blood. These receptors all come from a woman aged 70-85 years with acute or convalescent COVID-19.

V usage is TRBV7-2 and J usage is TRBJ1-6; D remains ambiguous. This CDR3 has 16 residues. In germline, CDR1 is SGHTA, CDR2 FQGNSA. Between the trimmed V and J ends, which lost 1 base and 5 bases, there was a span of 12 bases. CDR3 sequence: CASSLDPGSNNSPLHF. Written as DNA, the CDR3 is TGTGCCAGCAGCTTAGATCCGGGTAGCAATAATTCACCCCTCCACTTT. Full variable domain (outside the CDR3, taken from reference TRBV7-2 and TRBJ1-6): GAGVSQSPSNKVTEKGKDVELRCDPISGHTALYWYRQSLGQGLEFLIYFQGNSAPDKSGLPSDRFSAERTGGSVSTLTIQRTQQEDSAVYLCASSLDPGSNNSPLHFGNGTRLTVT.

J is TRBJ2-2 and V is TRBV30; D is unresolved. There are 13 residues in the CDR3. V gave up 5 bases and J gave up 0 bases, with 7 bases separating them. Germline CDR1 is GTSNPN and CDR2 is SVGIG (reference sequence). Written as DNA, the CDR3 is TGTGCCTGGGGACCTTCGAACACCGGGGAGCTGTTTTTT. Encoded protein: CAWGPSNTGELFF.

The V and J genes are TRBV11-3 and TRBJ2-1; 8 positions match TRBD1. Germline-derived CDR1 and CDR2 are SGHNT and YENEEA. The junction had 5 bases not matched to a gene; V was cut back by 4 bases and J by 9 bases. The CDR3 is made up of 13 amino acids. The CDR3 sequence is CASSSDRAAEQFF. CDR3 in DNA: TGTGCCAGCAGCTCGGACAGGGCAGCTGAGCAGTTCTTC.

The chain has TRBV5-4 and TRBJ2-3; D perhaps matches TRBD2 (5 bases). Germline V gives CDR1 SGHNT, CDR2 YYREEE (reference sequence). The CDR3 is 15 amino acids. Trimming took 4 bases from V and 1 from J, leaving 13 bases between them. CDR3 protein: CASSVGLGGTDTQYF. The CDR3 region has the DNA TGTGCCAGCAGCGTAGGACTCGGTGGCACAGATACGCAGTATTTT.

V gene TRBV7-2 combines with J gene TRBJ2-1; 7 bases line up with TRBD1. Germline CDR1 reads SGHTA; CDR2 reads FQGNSA. The CDR3 consists of 15 residues. V lost 5 bases, J lost 0 bases, and 4 bases stayed unmatched. The CDR3 nucleotides read TGTGCCAGCAGCCTTTACAGGGGCTCCTACAATGAGCAGTTCTTC. This gives the protein CASSLYRGSYNEQFF.

This clone was seen just once. The rearrangement links TRBV6-2 or TRBV6-3 to TRBJ2-3; D perhaps matches TRBD1 (6 bases). V gave up 6 bases and J gave up 2 bases, with 15 bases separating them. Per germline, CDR1 MNHEY and CDR2 SVGEGT. The CDR3 spans 15 residues. The CDR3 reads CASSSDRTVTDTQYF. The CDR3, as DNA: TGTGCCAGCAGCTCGGATCGGACAGTCACAGATACGCAGTATTTT.

The table lists this clone with a few counts. This chain links TRBV5-6 with TRBJ2-3; 8 nucleotides match TRBD1. V was pared by 5 bases and J by 3 bases, with 2 bases of the junction left unmatched. Germline CDR1 SGHDT, CDR2 YYEEEE. CDR3 length: 13 residues. The CDR3 loop reads CASSRDRTDTQYF. As DNA, the CDR3 is TGTGCCAGCAGTAGGGACAGGACAGATACGCAGTATTTT.

The CDR3 DNA sequence: TGCGCCAGCAGCTTGGATGGTCAGAATCTGAACACTGAAGCTTTCTTT. Protein product: CASSLDGQNLNTEAFF. V and J are TRBV5-1 and TRBJ1-1; D ambiguous. The CDR3 length is 16 residues. V was cut by 0 bases and J by 0 bases, with 12 bases left in between. Per the germline V gene, CDR1 is SGHRS and CDR2 is YFSETQ.

V is TRBV9 and J is TRBJ2-1; TRBD2 matches 8 bases. The CDR3 has 14 amino acids. The V gene's germline CDR1 is SGDLS and CDR2 YYNGEE. The ends lost 4 bases at V and 5 bases at J; junction bases unmatched: 5. The CDR3 region is CASSLQLADNEQFF. In nucleotides, the CDR3 is TGTGCCAGCAGCTTACAACTAGCGGACAATGAGCAGTTCTTC.

The chain employs TRBV27 and TRBJ1-2; D gene unclear. The germline CDR1 and CDR2 sequences are MNHEY and SMNVEV (reference sequence). The CDR3 has 12 residues. The ends were cut back, 6 bases at V and 4 bases at J, with 9 bases in the middle. CDR3 bases: TGTGCCAGCAGGCGGAGCGGCTATGGCTACACCTTC. As protein: CASRRSGYGYTF.